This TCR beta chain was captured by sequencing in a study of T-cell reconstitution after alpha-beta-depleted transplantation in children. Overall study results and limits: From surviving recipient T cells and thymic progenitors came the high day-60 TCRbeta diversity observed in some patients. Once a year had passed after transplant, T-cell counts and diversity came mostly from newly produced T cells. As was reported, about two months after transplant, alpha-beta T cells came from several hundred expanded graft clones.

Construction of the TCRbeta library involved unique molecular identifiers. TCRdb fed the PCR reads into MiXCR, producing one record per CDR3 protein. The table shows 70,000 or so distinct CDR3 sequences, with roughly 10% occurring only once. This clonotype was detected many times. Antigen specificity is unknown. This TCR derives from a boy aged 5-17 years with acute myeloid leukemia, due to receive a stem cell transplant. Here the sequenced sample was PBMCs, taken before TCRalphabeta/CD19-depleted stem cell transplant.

In DNA, the CDR3 is TGCAGTGCTAGCTCGGTGCGGGGAGGCTCCTACGAGCAGTACTTC. Translating gives CSASSVRGGSYEQYF. This chain joins TRBV20-1 and TRBJ2-7, with D perhaps TRBD2 (6 bases). V lost 3 bases and J lost 0, with 15 bases in between. The CDR3 is 15 residues long. From germline, CDR1 is DFQATT and CDR2 SNEGSKA (reference sequence).